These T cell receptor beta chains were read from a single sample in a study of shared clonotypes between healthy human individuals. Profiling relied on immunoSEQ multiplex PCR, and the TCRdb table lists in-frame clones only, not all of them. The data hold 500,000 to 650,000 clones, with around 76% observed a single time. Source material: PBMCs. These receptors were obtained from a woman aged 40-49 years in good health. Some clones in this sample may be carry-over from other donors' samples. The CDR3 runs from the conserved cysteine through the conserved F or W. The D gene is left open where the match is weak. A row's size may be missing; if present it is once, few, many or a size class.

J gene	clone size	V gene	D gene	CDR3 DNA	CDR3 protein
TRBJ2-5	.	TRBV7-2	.	TGTGCCAGCAGCCCCACCCAAGAGACCCAGTACTTC	CASSPTQETQYF
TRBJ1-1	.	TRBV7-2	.	TGTGCCAGCAGCTTTGCCCCGCGTGAAGCTTTCTTT	CASSFAPREAFF
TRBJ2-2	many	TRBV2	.	TGTGCCAGCCGGCGGGAGAACACCGGGGAGCTGTTTTTT	CASRRENTGELFF
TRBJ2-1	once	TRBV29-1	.	TGCAGCGTTGAGGGAGGGGGGAATGAGCAGTTCTTC	CSVEGGGNEQFF
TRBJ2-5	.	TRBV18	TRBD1	TGTGCCAGCTCACCAAGGGGCAGGGGGGAGACCCAGTACTTC	CASSPRGRGETQYF
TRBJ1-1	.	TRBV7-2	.	TGTGCCAGCAGCTTAAGTGTGGGGACGGAAGCTTTCTTT	CASSLSVGTEAFF
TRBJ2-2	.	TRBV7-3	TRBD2	TGTGCCAGCAGCTCGGGACTAGGAAACACCGGGGAGCTGTTTTTT	CASSSGLGNTGELFF
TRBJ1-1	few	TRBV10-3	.	TGTGCCATCAGTGGAGGGGTCCTCATGAACACTGAAGCTTTCTTT	CAISGGVLMNTEAFF
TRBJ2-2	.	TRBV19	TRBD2	TGTGCCAGTAGTTGGGCTAGCGGTATCACCGGGGAGCTGTTTTTT	CASSWASGITGELFF
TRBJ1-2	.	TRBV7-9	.	TGTGCCAGCAGCTTAGCGATGAGCTATGGCTACACCTTC	CASSLAMSYGYTF
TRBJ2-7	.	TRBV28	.	TGTGCCAGCAGCCCCACCCAGTACGAGCAGTACTTC	CASSPTQYEQYF
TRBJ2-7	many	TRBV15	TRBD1	TGTGCCACCAGCAGAGAGTACAGGGGGCCGGCCGCGGGTACCTTC	CATSREYRGPAAGTF
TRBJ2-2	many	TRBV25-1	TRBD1	TGTGCCAGCAGTGAACAAGGACAGGGGGCAATAACCGGGGAGCTGTTTTTT	CASSEQGQGAITGELFF
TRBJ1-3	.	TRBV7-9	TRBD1	TGTGCCAGCAGCTCCCGACAGGGTGGAAACACCATATATTTT	CASSSRQGGNTIYF
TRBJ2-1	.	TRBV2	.	TGTGCCAGCACCCCAGGGGTTCTATACAATGAGCAGTTCTTC	CASTPGVLYNEQFF
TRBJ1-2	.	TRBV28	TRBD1	TGTGCCAGCAGTGTCAGGGGGCGTGGCTACACCTTC	CASSVRGRGYTF
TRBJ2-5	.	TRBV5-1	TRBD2	TGCGCCAGCAGCTTGGTTGGTAGCGGGGTGGCGGAGACCCAGTACTTC	CASSLVGSGVAETQYF
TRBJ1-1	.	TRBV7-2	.	TGTGCCAGCAGCTTAGTTGCCAACATGAACACTGAAGCTTTCTTT	CASSLVANMNTEAFF
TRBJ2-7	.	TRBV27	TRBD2	TGTGCCAGCAGTTCCGGACTAGCGGCCTACGAGCAGTACTTC	CASSSGLAAYEQYF
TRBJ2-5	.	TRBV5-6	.	TGTGCCAGCAGCCCAACACGCCAAGAGACCCAGTACTTC	CASSPTRQETQYF
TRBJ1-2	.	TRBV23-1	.	TGCGCCAGCAGTCAAAGGGTAAGAGAGGCTGGCTACACCTTC	CASSQRVREAGYTF
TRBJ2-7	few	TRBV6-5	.	TGTGCCAGCAGTCCCCGACTAGATCCGCCCTACGAGCAGTACTTC	CASSPRLDPPYEQYF
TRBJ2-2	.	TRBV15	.	TGTGCCACCAGCACGCAAACGACGGTGCTCGGGGAGCTGTTTTTT	CATSTQTTVLGELFF
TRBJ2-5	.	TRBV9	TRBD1	TGTGCCAGCAGCGTAGGGGACAGACAACGGTTGGTAGAGACCCAGTACTTC	CASSVGDRQRLVETQYF
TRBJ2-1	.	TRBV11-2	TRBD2	TGTGCCAGCAGCTTGATAGCGGGAGGCCCCAATGAGCAGTTCTTC	CASSLIAGGPNEQFF
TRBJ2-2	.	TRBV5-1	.	TGCGCCAGCAGCCCTGGTGGGACGAACACCGGGGAGCTGTTTTTT	CASSPGGTNTGELFF
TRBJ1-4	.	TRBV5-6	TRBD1	TGTGCCAGCAGCCTAGGACAGGGGGGAAATGAAAAACTGTTTTTT	CASSLGQGGNEKLFF
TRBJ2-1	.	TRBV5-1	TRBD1	TGCGCCAGCAGCGGTGGGAGCTCAGGGGGACCCTACAATGAGCAGTTCTTC	CASSGGSSGGPYNEQFF
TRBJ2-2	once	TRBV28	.	TGTGCCAGCACCAGTCGCGCCGGCGGGGAGCTGTTTTTT	CASTSRAGGELFF
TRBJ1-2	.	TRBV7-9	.	TGTGCCAGCAGCTTAGTCACCCAATTATATGGCTACACCTTC	CASSLVTQLYGYTF
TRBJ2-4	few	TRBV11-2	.	TGTGCCAGCAGCTTTACGGACAGACGGGGCATTCAGTACTTC	CASSFTDRRGIQYF
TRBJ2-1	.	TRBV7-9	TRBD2	TGTGCCAGCAGCGTCAAACCCGGGACTAGCGGATACAATGAGCAGTTCTTC	CASSVKPGTSGYNEQFF
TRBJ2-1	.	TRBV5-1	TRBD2	TGCGCCAGCAGCTTTGGGAGGAGCGGGAGGGCCTGGCAGCAGTTCTTC	CASSFGRSGRAWQQFF
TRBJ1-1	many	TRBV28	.	TGTGCCAGCGTCGGTGAGGAAAGGGGTGAAGCTTTCTTT	CASVGEERGEAFF
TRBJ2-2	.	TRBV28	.	TGTGCCAGCACCCCAGGGCCCGGGGAGCTGTTTTTT	CASTPGPGELFF
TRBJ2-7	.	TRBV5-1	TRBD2	TGCGCCAGCAGCTTGGGACTAGCGGGAGGATCCCAGTACTTC	CASSLGLAGGSQYF
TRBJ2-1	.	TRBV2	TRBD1	TGTGCCACACTGAAGGGGGCAAACAATGAGCAGTTCTTC	CATLKGANNEQFF
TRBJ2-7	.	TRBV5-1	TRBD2	TGCGCCAGCAGCGGTGGGCTAGCGGGGCCGGTCTACGAGCAGTACTTC	CASSGGLAGPVYEQYF
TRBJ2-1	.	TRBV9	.	TGTGCCAGCAGCGCTCGCCTTAAATCCAATGAGCAGTTCTTC	CASSARLKSNEQFF
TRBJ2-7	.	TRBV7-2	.	TGTGCCAGCAGCCGGGACGGGGGGCGCGAGCAGTACTTC	CASSRDGGREQYF
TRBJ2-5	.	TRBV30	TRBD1	TGTGCCTGGTCCGGGACAGGGGGGGGAGAGACCCAGTACTTC	CAWSGTGGGETQYF
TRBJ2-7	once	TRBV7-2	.	TGTGCCAGCAGCCGAGGGCGCCAAACTCCCGAGCAGTACTTC	CASSRGRQTPEQYF
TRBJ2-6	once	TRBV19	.	TGTGCCAGTAGTATTAGTTCCTCTGGGGCCAACGTCCTGACTTTC	CASSISSSGANVLTF
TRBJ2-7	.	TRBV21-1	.	TGTGCCAGCACTCCTGGACTAGCGGGAGACGAGCAGTACTTC	CASTPGLAGDEQYF
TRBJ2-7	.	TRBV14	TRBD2	TGTGCCAGCAGCCAAGTTCCTAGCGGGAGCTACGAGCAGTACTTC	CASSQVPSGSYEQYF
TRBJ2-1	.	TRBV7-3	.	TGTGCCAGCAGCAGGGACCGGGCGGGGAATGAGCAGTTCTTC	CASSRDRAGNEQFF
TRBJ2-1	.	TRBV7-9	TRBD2	TGTGCCAGCAGCTACCAGCGGGAGTCTGAGCAGTTCTTC	CASSYQRESEQFF
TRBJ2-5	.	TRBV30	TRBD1	TGTGCTACACAGGGGCAAGAGACCCAGTACTTC	CATQGQETQYF
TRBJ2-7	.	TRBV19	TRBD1	TGTGCCAGTAGTATCGGGACAGGGGCGTACGAGCAGTACTTC	CASSIGTGAYEQYF